Following are 18 T cell receptor beta chains from one sample sequenced in a study of CXCR3-negative and CXCR3-positive naive CD8 T cells. The method, 5' RACE with UMI labels, was used to prepare the TRB cDNA libraries. TCRdb reprocessed the 5' RACE reads, with one entry per CDR3 protein and no DNA. The sample's table shows around 48,000 distinct CDR3 sequences. Input material: memory CD8+ T cells from blood. Receptors originate from a human donor in good health. Some clones in this sample may be carry-over from other donors' samples.

The gene calls are TRBV11-2 and TRBJ2-7. CDR3 length equals 16 residues. The V gene's germline CDR1 is SGHAT and CDR2 FQNNGV. The CDR3 region is CASHILDSGSSYEQYF.

Considering frequency, this clonotype is large. This CDR3 is CASSQEGQGGYGYTF. This chain connects TRBV4-1 to TRBJ1-2; TCRdb designates TRBD1, a call that cannot be tested without DNA. CDR3 length: 15 amino acids. Germline V gene data show CDR1 as MGHRA and CDR2 as YSYEKL.

J is TRBJ2-1 and V is TRBV7-9; as DNA is missing, the TRBD1 call by TCRdb cannot be tested. In germline, CDR1 is SEHNR, CDR2 FQNEAQ (reference sequence). This CDR3 has 13 amino acids. CDR3 amino acids: CASSFSGGNEQFF. The full variable domain, with the rest looked up from reference TRBV7-9 and TRBJ2-1, is DTGVSQNPRHKITKRGQNVTFRCDPISEHNRLYWYRQTLGQGPEFLTYFQNEAQLEKSRLLSDRFSAERPKGSFSTLEIQRTEQGDSAMYLCASSFSGGNEQFFGPGTRLTVL.

CDR3 region: CARSYPTTTGEPFF. The rearrangement uses TRBV6-5 and TRBJ2-1. Germline V CDR1 and CDR2: MNHEY, SVGAGI. This CDR3 has 14 amino acids.

The rearrangement uses TRBV6-2 or TRBV6-3 and TRBJ2-7. There are 13 residues in the CDR3. Germline CDR1 is MNHEY and CDR2 is SVGEGT. This CDR3 reads CASSYARYYEQYF.

The chain carries TRBV20-1 and TRBJ2-1; the TRBD2 assignment by TCRdb is unverifiable without DNA. Germline V gene data show CDR1 as DFQATT and CDR2 as SNEGSKA (reference sequence). CDR3 length: 17 residues. This CDR3 is CSARDLLLAGGPGEQFF.

The V gene is TRBV5-5, the J gene TRBJ2-7; the TCRdb D gene call, TRBD1, has no DNA to confirm it. The CDR3 consists of 14 residues. Per the germline V gene, CDR1 is SGHKS and CDR2 is YYEKEE (reference sequence). The CDR3 here is CASSWSTGRYEQYF.

CDR3 region: CASSYSGEDYNEQFF. The V call is TRBV6-5, the J call TRBJ2-1; the TCRdb call, TRBD2, lacks DNA for checking. The CDR3 is 15 residues long. Germline V gene sequence: CDR1 MNHEY, CDR2 SVGAGI.

V gene TRBV28 combines with J gene TRBJ2-1; TCRdb outputs TRBD1, but without DNA this stays unchecked. Germline V CDR1 and CDR2: MDHEN, SYDVKM. This CDR3 spans 14 amino acids. The CDR3 reads CASSLIPDGAEQFF.

The chain couples TRBV7-2 to TRBJ2-7; TCRdb outputs TRBD2, but without DNA this stays unchecked. Germline V gene lookup returns CDR1 SGHTA and CDR2 FQGNSA. The CDR3 is 14 residues long. CDR3 loop: CASSPVTLSYEQYF. Full variable domain (remainder filled in from reference TRBV7-2 and TRBJ2-7): GAGVSQSPSNKVTEKGKDVELRCDPISGHTALYWYRQSLGQGLEFLIYFQGNSAPDKSGLPSDRFSAERTGGSVSTLTIQRTQQEDSAVYLCASSPVTLSYEQYFGPGTRLTVT.

The chain combines TRBV9 with TRBJ2-1; the D call of TRBD2 rests on TCRdb alone, since no DNA is present to check it. This CDR3 region has 18 residues. Per the germline V gene, CDR1 is SGDLS and CDR2 is YYNGEE. The CDR3 sequence: CASSVAFVSGGSYNEQFF.

The chain employs TRBV29-1 and TRBJ2-5; the TCRdb D gene call, TRBD1, has no DNA to confirm it. The CDR3 has 15 amino acids. Germline V gene sequence: CDR1 SQVTM, CDR2 ANQGSEA. The CDR3 region is CSVPLWDPGSATQYF.

V usage is TRBV28 and J usage is TRBJ2-2; without DNA, the TCRdb call of TRBD1 cannot be checked. The CDR3 is made up of 16 amino acids. Germline V lookup: CDR1 MDHEN, CDR2 SYDVKM. CDR3 residues: CASSLNGEGFSGELFF.

This chain uses TRBV28 with TRBJ2-5; checking the TCRdb D call of TRBD2 is not possible without DNA. The CDR3 extends over 13 amino acids. Germline V gene data show CDR1 as MDHEN and CDR2 as SYDVKM. The CDR3 protein is CASTLRGQETQYF.

The rearrangement joins TRBV20-1 to TRBJ1-2; TCRdb returns TRBD1, unconfirmable since there is no DNA. Germline V lookup: CDR1 DFQATT, CDR2 SNEGSKA (reference sequence). The CDR3 has 15 amino acids. The CDR3: CSARDPDRVADGYTF.

The gene calls are TRBV29-1 and TRBJ2-1; the TRBD1 assignment by TCRdb is unverifiable without DNA. Germline V gene sequence: CDR1 SQVTM, CDR2 ANQGSEA. The CDR3 consists of 17 residues. The CDR3 is CSVVPGERGSSYNEQFF.

This sequence joins TRBV2 and TRBJ2-7; TCRdb picks TRBD1, but there is no DNA to check that call. The CDR3 loop spans 18 amino acids. Germline CDR1 and CDR2: SNHLY and FYNNEI. CDR3: CASSLPTLGGQVSYEQYF.

CDR3 loop: CATSRLVSQNARNEQFF. This chain links TRBV15 with TRBJ2-1; TCRdb's D call of TRBD1 is untestable without DNA. The CDR3 contains 17 residues. From germline, CDR1 is LNHNV and CDR2 YYDKDF (reference sequence).